The rows below give T cell receptor beta chains drawn from one sample of a study of shared clonotypes between healthy human individuals. Profiling relied on immunoSEQ multiplex PCR, and the TCRdb table lists in-frame clones only, not all of them. This sample yields over a million clones, of which around 97% are seen a single time; roughly 1.1% belongs to the top ten. Sequences were obtained from naive CD4+ T cells sorted from blood. These receptors all come from a man aged 30-40 years in good health. The CDR3 runs from the conserved cysteine through the conserved F or W. The D gene is left open where the match is weak. Clone size is given for some rows only: seen once, a few or many times, or a class if the clone is expanded.

TRBJ2-3	TRBD2	TRBV2	NA	CASSSLAGAQDTQYF	TGTGCCAGCAGTTCACTAGCGGGAGCGCAAGATACGCAGTATTTT
TRBJ2-3	NA	TRBV28	NA	CASMGGTDTQYF	TGTGCCAGCATGGGTGGCACAGATACGCAGTATTTT
TRBJ2-1	NA	TRBV7-7	NA	CASSLWGFNEQFF	TGTGCCAGCAGCCTATGGGGATTTAATGAGCAGTTCTTC
TRBJ1-3	NA	TRBV6-6	NA	CASSYSITSGNTIYF	TGTGCCAGCAGTTACTCGATTACCTCTGGAAACACCATATATTTT
TRBJ1-5	TRBD1	TRBV5-4	NA	CASSPTGGDVQPQHF	TGTGCCAGCAGCCCCACAGGGGGCGATGTTCAGCCCCAGCATTTT
TRBJ2-7	NA	TRBV9	NA	CASSVGLTHEQYF	TGTGCCAGCAGCGTAGGTCTAACCCACGAGCAGTACTTC
TRBJ2-1	NA	TRBV18	NA	CASSTKVGSEQFF	TGTGCCAGCTCCACCAAGGTGGGGAGTGAGCAGTTCTTC
TRBJ2-5	NA	TRBV10-3	NA	CAISREGQTQYF	TGTGCCATCTCCCGTGAGGGGCAGACCCAGTACTTC
TRBJ2-6	TRBD1	TRBV19	NA	CASNQAGTGPLSGANVLTF	TGTGCCAGTAACCAAGCCGGGACAGGCCCACTTTCGGGGGCCAACGTCCTGACTTTC
TRBJ2-2	TRBD2	TRBV7-2	NA	CASSSAGGSTTGELFF	TGTGCCAGCAGCTCCGCGGGCGGGAGTACCACCGGGGAGCTGTTTTTT
TRBJ2-1	NA	TRBV7-2	NA	CASGRRDFSYNEQFF	TGTGCCAGCGGCCGGAGGGATTTCTCCTACAATGAGCAGTTCTTC
TRBJ1-4	NA	TRBV5-1	NA	CASSFKMGGTTNEKLFF	TGCGCCAGCAGCTTTAAGATGGGGGGAACAACTAATGAAAAACTGTTTTTT
TRBJ2-1	TRBD2	TRBV9	NA	CASSVVSSGTGNEQFF	TGTGCCAGCAGCGTAGTATCGAGCGGGACGGGCAATGAGCAGTTCTTC
TRBJ2-7	TRBD2	TRBV7-2	NA	CASSSGTRRAYEQYF	TGTGCCAGCAGCTCCGGGACTAGAAGGGCCTACGAGCAGTACTTC
TRBJ2-3	TRBD2	TRBV5-1	NA	CASSFNPGLAVTDTQYF	TGCGCCAGCAGCTTCAACCCGGGACTAGCGGTCACAGATACGCAGTATTTT
TRBJ2-7	TRBD1	TRBV5-8	NA	CASSLGTGATHEQYF	TGTGCCAGCAGCTTGGGGACAGGGGCAACCCACGAGCAGTACTTC
TRBJ2-2	NA	TRBV11-2	NA	CASSLDGTGTGELFF	TGTGCCAGCAGCTTGGACGGGACTGGCACCGGGGAGCTGTTTTTT
TRBJ2-1	NA	TRBV9	NA	CASSGTSFGEQFF	TGTGCCAGCAGCGGGACCTCCTTTGGGGAGCAGTTCTTC
TRBJ2-7	TRBD1	TRBV27	NA	CASTRQGSYEQYF	TGTGCCAGCACTAGACAGGGTTCCTACGAGCAGTACTTC
TRBJ2-3	TRBD2	TRBV19	NA	CASSILGLYTDTQYF	TGTGCCAGTAGTATATTGGGACTATACACAGATACGCAGTATTTT
TRBJ1-2	NA	TRBV28	NA	CASRAQDYYGYTF	TGTGCCAGCAGAGCACAGGACTACTATGGCTACACCTTC
TRBJ1-1	NA	TRBV6-5	NA	CASSYSGMNTEAFF	TGTGCCAGCAGTTACTCTGGGATGAACACTGAAGCTTTCTTT
TRBJ2-1	TRBD2	TRBV5-4	NA	CASRSGTSGTLTMGEQFF	TGTGCCAGCAGGTCCGGGACTAGCGGGACATTGACTATGGGTGAGCAGTTCTTC
TRBJ2-1	NA	TRBV25-1	NA	CASSELRNEQFF	TGTGCCAGCAGTGAATTAAGGAATGAGCAGTTCTTC
TRBJ2-5	NA	TRBV2	NA	CASRADWVGQETQYF	TGTGCCAGCAGGGCCGACTGGGTCGGGCAAGAGACCCAGTACTTC
TRBJ1-4	NA	TRBV5-1	NA	CASSLGVLREKLFF	TGCGCCAGCAGTCTCGGGGTGCTGCGCGAAAAACTGTTTTTT
TRBJ2-1	NA	TRBV5-1	once	CASSSGPRDEQFF	TGCGCCAGCTCCTCGGGCCCTCGGGATGAGCAGTTCTTC
TRBJ2-1	NA	TRBV5-1	NA	CASSLVGRGDYNEQFF	TGCGCCAGCAGCTTGGTAGGTCGGGGAGACTACAATGAGCAGTTCTTC
TRBJ2-7	TRBD1	TRBV6-1	once	CASRGDRGLTYEQYF	TGTGCCAGCAGGGGGGACAGGGGGCTAACGTACGAGCAGTACTTC
TRBJ2-5	NA	TRBV6-6	NA	CASSTVGGLETQYF	TGTGCCAGCAGTACCGTGGGGGGGCTGGAGACCCAGTACTTC
TRBJ2-7	TRBD1	TRBV6-5	NA	CASSRGTGSHEQYF	TGTGCCAGCAGCCGCGGGACAGGGAGCCACGAGCAGTACTTC
TRBJ2-1	TRBD2	TRBV7-2	NA	CASSLAGLAYNEQFF	TGTGCCAGCAGCTTAGCCGGACTAGCGTACAATGAGCAGTTCTTC
TRBJ2-7	NA	TRBV7-2	NA	CASSFSGLSYEQYF	TGTGCCAGCAGCTTTTCAGGTCTCTCCTACGAGCAGTACTTC
TRBJ2-3	TRBD2	TRBV19	NA	CASSIRSSGLGTDTQYF	TGTGCCAGTAGTATTCGATCTAGCGGGTTAGGCACAGATACGCAGTATTTT
TRBJ2-5	NA	TRBV6-5	NA	CASSSPGLRETQYF	TGTGCCAGCAGTTCCCCAGGACTCCGAGAGACCCAGTACTTC
TRBJ2-7	NA	TRBV29-1	NA	CSVEAGRSHEQYF	TGCAGCGTTGAGGCAGGGAGGTCCCACGAGCAGTACTTC
TRBJ1-2	NA	TRBV27	NA	CASSLTDAGGYTF	TGTGCCAGCAGTTTAACAGACGCTGGCGGCTACACCTTC
TRBJ2-7	NA	TRBV28	NA	CASSFRVGVPLEQYF	TGTGCCAGCAGTTTCAGGGTAGGGGTCCCCCTCGAGCAGTACTTC
TRBJ1-5	NA	TRBV7-8	NA	CASRGPSNQPQHF	TGTGCCAGCAGGGGACCGAGCAATCAGCCCCAGCATTTT
TRBJ2-5	TRBD2	TRBV18	once	CASSPTSGRAIETQYF	TGTGCCAGCTCACCCACTAGCGGGAGGGCCATAGAGACCCAGTACTTC
TRBJ2-5	NA	TRBV5-1	few	CASSRGRGGETQYF	TGCGCCAGCAGCAGGGGCAGGGGTGGCGAGACCCAGTACTTC
TRBJ2-1	TRBD1	TRBV18	NA	CASSTSRDRSTTYNEQFF	TGTGCCAGCTCAACATCCCGGGACAGAAGTACCACCTACAATGAGCAGTTCTTC
TRBJ2-1	NA	TRBV9	NA	CASSDRQGWVHEQFF	TGTGCCAGCAGCGACCGTCAGGGGTGGGTCCATGAGCAGTTCTTC
TRBJ2-7	TRBD2	TRBV29-1	NA	CSVSGKLAGASYEQYF	TGCAGCGTCTCCGGGAAACTAGCGGGAGCCTCCTACGAGCAGTACTTC
TRBJ2-2	NA	TRBV14	NA	CASSQAFVRGELFF	TGTGCCAGCAGCCAAGCGTTTGTTCGGGGGGAGCTGTTTTTT
TRBJ1-4	NA	TRBV20-1	once	CSPVTFEKLFF	TGCAGCCCCGTGACGTTTGAAAAACTGTTTTTT
TRBJ1-4	TRBD1	TRBV28	NA	CASRAGTGVEKLFF	TGTGCCAGCCGAGCCGGGACAGGGGTTGAAAAACTGTTTTTT
TRBJ2-1	NA	TRBV28	NA	CASEEGLAPPPSYNEQFF	TGTGCCAGCGAAGAGGGGCTAGCGCCTCCACCCTCCTACAATGAGCAGTTCTTC
TRBJ2-7	NA	TRBV10-2	NA	CASSEAGSPGFYEQYF	TGCGCCAGCAGTGAGGCGGGTAGCCCAGGGTTCTACGAGCAGTACTTC
TRBJ2-7	NA	TRBV7-2	NA	CASSFTSDSYEQYF	TGTGCCAGCAGTTTTACCTCGGACAGCTACGAGCAGTACTTC